The present entry profiles one T cell receptor (beta chain) with its context. Antigen: not known. Sequencing used immunoSEQ multiplex PCR; TCRdb keeps in-frame clones, though not all of them. Among more than 60,000 clones listed, 60% to 80% were seen once. The sample is drawn from a study of radiotherapy plus CTLA-4 blockade in lung cancer. Across the study: Objective response was observed in roughly 17% of patients, and disease control in around 31%. General study findings and limits: Clones derived from tumor TCRs expanded in blood after radiotherapy plus ipilimumab.

Chemo-refractory metastatic non-small-cell lung cancer patients received focal radiation with ipilimumab CTLA-4 blockade. This CDR3 comprises 17 residues. Germline CDR1 SEHNR, CDR2 FQNEAQ (reference sequence). Trimming took 0 bases from V and 1 from J, leaving 14 bases between them. The receptor was isolated from a human donor with non-small cell lung cancer who had a complete response to radiotherapy plus ipilimumab. The chain couples TRBV7-9 to TRBJ2-3; unclear D gene. The sample in question was peripheral blood, obtained from a patient treated with radiotherapy plus ipilimumab. The CDR3 DNA sequence: TGTGCCAGCAGCTTAGCTTTAAGCCTGTCTGGCACAGATACGCAGTATTTT. It yields the protein CASSLALSLSGTDTQYF. The full variable domain, with the rest looked up from reference TRBV7-9 and TRBJ2-3, is DTGVSQNPRHKITKRGQNVTFRCDPISEHNRLYWYRQTLGQGPEFLTYFQNEAQLEKSRLLSDRFSAERPKGSFSTLEIQRTEQGDSAMYLCASSLALSLSGTDTQYFGPGTRLTVL.